This T cell receptor (beta chain) comes out of a study of CD8 T cells in Susac syndrome. The V and J ends lost 1 base and 0 bases respectively, with 13 bases between them. Looked up from germline, CDR1 is KGHSH and CDR2 is LQKENI. The CDR3 spans 16 residues. Random-hexamer reverse transcription was applied to about 0.5 to 1 ug RNA. TCRdb itself ran the immunoSEQ multiplex PCR reads through MiXCR, one entry per CDR3 protein. The sample carries some 120,000 distinct CDR3 sequences, around 94% recorded once. Sequencing of TCR beta, carried out with a high-throughput approach, was applied to CD8+ and CD4+ T cells from the blood. The authors negatively isolated CD8+ and CD4+ T cells and FACS-enriched TEMRA cells.

This sequence originates from a human donor in good health. The chain recombines TRBV18 with TRBJ2-7, with D perhaps being TRBD1 or TRBD2 (5 bases each). Material: CD4+ T cells from PBMCs. DNA for the CDR3: TGTGCCAGCTCACCACTTGGGACGTCGAGCTCCTACGAGCAGTACTTC. Its protein product is CASSPLGTSSSYEQYF.